This T cell receptor beta chain stems from a study of CD8+CD57+ T cells in acquired aplastic anemia. The wider study: Isolated CD4+ and CD8+ cells, once sorted, yielded DNA averaging roughly 3 ug.

TCR beta VDJ and CDR3 were profiled, and genomic DNA was the template. Using its own MiXCR run on the reads, TCRdb lists one record per CDR3 protein. The sample lists 210,000 or so distinct CDR3 sequences; under 55% were seen once. The CDR3 is made up of 16 amino acids. Germline assignment: CDR1 SNHLY and CDR2 FYNNEI. Trimming cost V 2 bases and J 4 bases, with 14 bases left between them. This clonotype was seen repeatedly, ten times or more. Its antigen is unknown. Findings and limits, study-wide: Patients shared some 30 CD8+ CDR3 sequences with controls.

CD8+CD57+ cell expansion, shown by flow cytometry, had occurred in the patients selected for sequencing. All participating patients were living with severe acquired aplastic anemia. The rearrangement uses TRBV2 and TRBJ1-4; tentative D call: TRBD1 (6 bases). The sequenced sample was sorted CD4+, CD8+, or CD8+CD57+ T cells (not recorded which) from PBMCs. The sequence derives from a human donor with aplastic anemia. CDR3 in amino acids: CASSEMGTGFNEKLFF. In DNA, the CDR3 is TGTGCCAGCAGTGAAATGGGCACAGGGTTTAATGAAAAACTGTTTTTT.